This T cell receptor beta chain was captured in a study of T cells in Graves' hyperthyroidism and ophthalmopathy. The table lists this clonotype with a few counts. TCR beta CDR3 region amplification was performed from RNA transcripts. HTBI primers were employed in a first-round RT-PCR of the TCR CDR3. TCRdb reprocessed the multiplex PCR reads with MiXCR, giving one entry per CDR3 protein. The data contain about 840,000 distinct CDR3 sequences, over 35% of them singletons. CDR1 and CDR2 (germline): SEHNR, FQNEAQ (reference sequence). The CDR3 is 15 residues long. V shed 6 bases, J shed 5 bases, and the junction held 11 bases outside the gene matches.

This clonotype was sampled from a man aged 18 to 35 with Graves' hyperthyroidism. Source material: blood. The rearrangement links TRBV7-9 to TRBJ2-5, with TRBD1 identical over 8 bases. The CDR3 DNA reads as TGTGCCAGCAGGGAGACGCAGGGGGCGAAGGAGACCCAGTACTTC. Translation: CASRETQGAKETQYF.